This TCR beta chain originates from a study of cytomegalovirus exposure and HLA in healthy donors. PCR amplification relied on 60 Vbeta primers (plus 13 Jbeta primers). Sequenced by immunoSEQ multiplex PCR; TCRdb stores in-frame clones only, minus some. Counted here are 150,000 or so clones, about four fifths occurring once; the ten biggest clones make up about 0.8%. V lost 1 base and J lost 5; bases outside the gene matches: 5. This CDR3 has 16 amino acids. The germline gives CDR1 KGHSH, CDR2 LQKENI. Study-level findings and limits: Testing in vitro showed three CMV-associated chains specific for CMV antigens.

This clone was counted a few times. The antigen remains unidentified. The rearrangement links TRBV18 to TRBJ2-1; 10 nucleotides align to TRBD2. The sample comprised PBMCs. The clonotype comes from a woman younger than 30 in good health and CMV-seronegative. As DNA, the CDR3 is TGTGCCAGCTCACCACTACCTAGCGGGAGAGACAATGAGCAGTTCTTC. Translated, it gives CASSPLPSGRDNEQFF.